The present TCR beta chain was sequenced within a study of control samples from healthy donors and cancer patients. This CDR3 region has 15 residues. Trimming left V 7 bases short and J 1 base short, with 16 bases between. Germline values: CDR1 LNHDA, CDR2 SQIVND (reference sequence). TCRdb's table, derived via immunoSEQ multiplex PCR, lists solely in-frame clones and lacks some. The table shows 100,000 to 150,000 clones, with 87% occurring only once. Sequencing input: blood. The gene calls are TRBV19 and TRBJ1-1, with D maybe TRBD1 (6 bases). The TCR sequence derives from a man between 60 and 70 years old in good health. Here the CDR3 reads CASTPSGTTNTEAFF. In DNA form, the CDR3 reads TGTGCCAGTACCCCATCCGGGACAACGAACACTGAAGCTTTCTTT.